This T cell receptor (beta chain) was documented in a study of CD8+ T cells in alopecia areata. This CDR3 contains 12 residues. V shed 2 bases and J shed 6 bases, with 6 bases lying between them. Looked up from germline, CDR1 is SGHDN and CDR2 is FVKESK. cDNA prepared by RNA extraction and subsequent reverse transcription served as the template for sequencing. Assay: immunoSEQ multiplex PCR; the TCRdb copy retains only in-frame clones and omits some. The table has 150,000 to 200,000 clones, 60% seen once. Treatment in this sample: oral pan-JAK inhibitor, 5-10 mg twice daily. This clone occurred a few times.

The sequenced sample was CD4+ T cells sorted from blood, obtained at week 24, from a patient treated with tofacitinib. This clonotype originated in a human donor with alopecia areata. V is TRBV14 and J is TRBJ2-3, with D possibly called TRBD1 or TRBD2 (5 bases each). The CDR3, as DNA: TGTGCCAGCAGCCAATGGGGGGATACGCAGTATTTT. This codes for CASSQWGDTQYF.